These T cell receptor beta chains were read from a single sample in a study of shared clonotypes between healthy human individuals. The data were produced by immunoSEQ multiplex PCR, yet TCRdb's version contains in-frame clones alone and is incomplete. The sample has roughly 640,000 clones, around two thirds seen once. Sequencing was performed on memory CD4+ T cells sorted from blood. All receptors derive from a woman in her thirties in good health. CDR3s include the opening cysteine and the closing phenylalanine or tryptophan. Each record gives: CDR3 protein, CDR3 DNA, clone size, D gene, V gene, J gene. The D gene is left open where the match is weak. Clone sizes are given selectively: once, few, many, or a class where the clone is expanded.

CASSRDRNEKLFF	TGTGCCAGCAGCCGGGACAGGAATGAAAAACTGTTTTTT	few	TRBD1	TRBV11-2	TRBJ1-4
CASSLGQGDEQYF	TGTGCCAGCAGCCTAGGACAGGGAGACGAGCAGTACTTC	.	TRBD1	TRBV7-7	TRBJ2-7
CSAPKWNEQFF	TGCAGTGCTCCGAAGTGGAATGAGCAGTTCTTC	once	.	TRBV20-1	TRBJ2-1
CASSSGAGNEQFF	TGTGCCAGTAGTTCCGGAGCGGGCAATGAGCAGTTCTTC	.	.	TRBV19	TRBJ2-1
CASSLNPGSSDTQYF	TGTGCCAGCAGCCTAAATCCAGGGAGCTCAGATACGCAGTATTTT	.	.	TRBV7-3	TRBJ2-3
CASRVWRTTEAFF	TGTGCCAGCAGGGTTTGGCGTACCACTGAAGCTTTCTTT	many	.	TRBV2	TRBJ1-1
CASSSQGYGSYTF	TGTGCCAGCAGTTCCCAGGGATATGGAAGCTACACCTTC	few	.	TRBV27	TRBJ1-2
CASSSRTGDTSRTQYF	TGTGCCAGCAGTTCCAGGACAGGGGACACCTCTCGGACCCAGTACTTC	.	TRBD1	TRBV27	TRBJ2-5
CASSVSRGSYNEQFF	TGCGCCAGCAGCGTTAGTCGTGGCTCCTACAATGAGCAGTTCTTC	few	.	TRBV5-1	TRBJ2-1
CASSIGQTGVSYEQYF	TGTGCCAGTAGTATAGGTCAGACGGGAGTGTCTTACGAGCAGTACTTC	few	.	TRBV19	TRBJ2-7
CATRPGQIYEQYF	TGTGCCACCCGACCCGGACAGATTTACGAGCAGTACTTC	.	.	TRBV28	TRBJ2-7
CASSRGNWGSEQFF	TGTGCCAGCAGCCGAGGGAATTGGGGTAGTGAGCAGTTCTTC	.	.	TRBV11-3	TRBJ2-1
CASSPRGPSYEQYF	TGTGCCAGCTCACCAAGGGGGCCAAGTTACGAGCAGTACTTC	.	TRBD1	TRBV18	TRBJ2-7
CASSLAANEQFF	TGTGCCAGCAGCTTAGCTGCTAATGAGCAGTTCTTC	.	.	TRBV7-2	TRBJ2-1
CSVERGAFNTEAFF	TGCAGCGTTGAGAGAGGGGCGTTCAACACTGAAGCTTTCTTT	.	.	TRBV29-1	TRBJ1-1
CASSADNNYGYTF	TGCGCCAGCAGTGCTGACAACAACTATGGCTACACCTTC	.	.	TRBV2	TRBJ1-2
CASSPTGQGTDEQFF	TGTGCCAGCTCACCAACAGGACAGGGGACAGATGAGCAGTTCTTC	.	TRBD1	TRBV18	TRBJ2-1
CASSDRDLPYEKLFF	TGTGCCAGTAGCGACCGGGACCTCCCATATGAAAAACTGTTTTTT	.	.	TRBV19	TRBJ1-4
CASSLPNREAFF	TGTGCCAGCAGCTTACCTAACAGGGAAGCTTTCTTT	.	.	TRBV7-9	TRBJ1-1
CASSPGLNQPQHF	TGTGCCAGCAGTCCAGGACTTAATCAGCCCCAGCATTTT	once	.	TRBV28	TRBJ1-5
CASSYLQGAAGANVLTF	TGCGCCAGCAGCTACCTCCAGGGGGCTGCGGGGGCCAACGTCCTGACTTTC	.	TRBD1	TRBV5-1	TRBJ2-6
CASSQEGAGNSYEQYF	TGCGCCAGCAGCCAGGAGGGGGCGGGAAATTCCTACGAGCAGTACTTC	.	.	TRBV4-1	TRBJ2-7
CASTPRGQVGGKLFF	TGTGCCAGCACCCCCAGGGGGCAGGTTGGGGGGAAGCTGTTTTTT	.	TRBD1	TRBV5-6	TRBJ2-2
CASSLAITGSYEQYF	TGTGCCAGCAGTTTAGCCATAACAGGGTCCTACGAGCAGTACTTC	once	.	TRBV28	TRBJ2-7
CASSLVLADTQYF	TGTGCCAGCAGCTTAGTCCTAGCAGATACGCAGTATTTT	.	.	TRBV7-2	TRBJ2-3
CASRPTGTPDYGYTF	TGTGCCAGCAGGCCAACAGGGACCCCCGACTATGGCTACACCTTC	.	.	TRBV28	TRBJ1-2
CASSDPTGGRAGEQYF	TGCGCCAGCAGTGATCCGACGGGCGGGAGGGCCGGAGAGCAGTACTTC	.	TRBD2	TRBV10-2	TRBJ2-7
CASSQQGVGELFF	TGTGCCAGCAGCCAACAGGGGGTAGGGGAGCTGTTTTTT	.	TRBD1	TRBV14	TRBJ2-2